This T cell receptor beta chain was recovered during a study of molecular identifiers for immune sequencing clone quantification. Study context: Replicate RNA came from about 20,000 or 100,000 naive CD8 cells and was split five ways, and four parts were sequenced. Study outcomes and limitations: Barcode-sharing identical TCR molecules could underestimate highly expanded clone sizes.

As CD8+CD4-CCR7+CD45RA+ cells, naive CD8 T cells were sorted. Germline loops: CDR1 SGHVS, CDR2 FQNEAQ. The V gene lost 5 bases and the J gene lost 1 base, with 15 bases spanning the gap. The CDR3 extends over 16 amino acids. TCRdb redid the calling of the PCR reads with MiXCR, one entry per CDR3 protein. This sample has tens of thousands of distinct CDR3 sequences, with about a third found just once. This clonotype was found many times. Its antigen is currently unknown. V gene TRBV7-8 combines with J gene TRBJ2-1, with TRBD2 as a possible D gene (5 bases). This clonotype originated in a human donor in good health. Some libraries in this study had Jurkat cell RNA spiked in. Sequences were obtained from naive CD8+ T cells from blood, with Jurkat cell RNA spiked in. Subset: FACS-sorted CD8+CD4-CCR7+CD45RA+ naive T cells. For the CDR3, the DNA is TGTGCCAGCAGCCTGGACTCCCGTCAATCCTACAATGAGCAGTTCTTC. As protein: CASSLDSRQSYNEQFF. Full variable domain (missing parts from reference TRBV7-8 and TRBJ2-1): GAGVSQSPRYKVAKRGQDVALRCDPISGHVSLFWYQQALGQGPEFLTYFQNEAQLDKSGLPSDRFFAERPEGSVSTLKIQRTQQEDSAVYLCASSLDSRQSYNEQFFGPGTRLTVL.